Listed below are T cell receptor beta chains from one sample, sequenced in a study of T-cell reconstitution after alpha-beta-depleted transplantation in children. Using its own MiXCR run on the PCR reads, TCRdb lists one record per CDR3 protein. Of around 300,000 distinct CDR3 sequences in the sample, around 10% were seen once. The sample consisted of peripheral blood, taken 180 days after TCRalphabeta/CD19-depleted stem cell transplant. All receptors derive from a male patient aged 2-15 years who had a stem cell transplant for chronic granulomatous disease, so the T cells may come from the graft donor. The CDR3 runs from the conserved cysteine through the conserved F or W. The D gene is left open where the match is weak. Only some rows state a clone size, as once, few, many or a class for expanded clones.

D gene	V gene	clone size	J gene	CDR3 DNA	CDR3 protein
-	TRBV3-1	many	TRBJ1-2	TGTGCCAGCAGCCAAGATAGTCGGAGCTATGGCTACACCTTC	CASSQDSRSYGYTF
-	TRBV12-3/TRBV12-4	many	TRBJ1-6	TGTGCCAGCACCGTTCGGGGTCCTGCCAGCTCCTATAATTCACCCCTCCACTTT	CASTVRGPASSYNSPLHF
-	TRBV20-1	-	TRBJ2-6	TGCTGTGCTAGAGAGGGGGGGAGTGGCTCTGGGGCCAACGTCCTGACTTTC	CCAREGGSGSGANVLTF
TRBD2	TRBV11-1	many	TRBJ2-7	TGTGCCAGCAGCTTAGCGCCTGGTGTCCTTCTGGGACTAGCGGGGGTTTTCTACGAGCAGTACTTC	CASSLAPGVLLGLAGVFYEQYF
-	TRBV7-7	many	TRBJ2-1	TGTGCCAGCAGCTATACACGATGGAATGAGCAGTTCTTC	CASSYTRWNEQFF
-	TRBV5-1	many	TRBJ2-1	TGCGCCAGCACTTCTGGGCAGGAGCAGTTCTTC	CASTSGQEQFF
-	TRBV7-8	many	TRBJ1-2	TGTGCCAGCAGCATTCGGGAAAATAACTATGGCTACACCTTC	CASSIRENNYGYTF
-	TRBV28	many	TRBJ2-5	TGTGCCAGCAGTTTATCCTTGCCGGGAACCCAAGAGACCCAGTACTTC	CASSLSLPGTQETQYF
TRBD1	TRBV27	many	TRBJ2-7	TGTGCCAGCAGTTATCGTAAGGACAGGGGGCCCTACGAGCAGTACTTC	CASSYRKDRGPYEQYF
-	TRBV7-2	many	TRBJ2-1	TGTGCCAGCCCCAATGAGCAGTTCTTC	CASPNEQFF
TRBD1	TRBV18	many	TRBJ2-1	TGTGCCAGCTCACCGACTACAGGGGTTAATGAGCAGTTCTTC	CASSPTTGVNEQFF
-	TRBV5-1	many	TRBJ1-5	TGCGCCAGCAGCTTGTACGGAAATCAGCCCCAGCATTTT	CASSLYGNQPQHF
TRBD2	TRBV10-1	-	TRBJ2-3	TGCGCCAGCAGTGATTGGACTAGCGGGAGATCGCAGTATTTT	CASSDWTSGRSQYF
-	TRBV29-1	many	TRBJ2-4	TGCAGCGTTTTGGGGACCCAAAACATTCAGTACTTC	CSVLGTQNIQYF
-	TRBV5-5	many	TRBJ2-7	TGTGCCAGCAGCTTGGCTCTAGGGGGAAACTACGAGCAGTACTTC	CASSLALGGNYEQYF
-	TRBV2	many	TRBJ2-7	TGTGCCAGCAGTGTTACCGGGACCCATACCTACGAGCAGTACTTC	CASSVTGTHTYEQYF
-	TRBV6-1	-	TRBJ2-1	TGTGCCAGCAGTGCGACCACGGGGATTTTCTACAATGAGCAGTTCTTC	CASSATTGIFYNEQFF
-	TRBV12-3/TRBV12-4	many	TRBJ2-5	TGTGCCAGCGTTGAGGGGGGCGCTGGGGAGACCCAGTACTTC	CASVEGGAGETQYF
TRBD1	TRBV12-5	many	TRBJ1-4	TGTGCTAGTGGTTTGGCCCCAAAGACAGGGGCCCATGAAAAACTGTTTTTT	CASGLAPKTGAHEKLFF
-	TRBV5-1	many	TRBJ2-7	TGCGCCAGCAGCAGCAACTACGAGCAGTACTTC	CASSSNYEQYF
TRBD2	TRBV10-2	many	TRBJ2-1	TGCGCCAGCAGAGTATTGAAAGGGACTAGCGTGAGCTCCTACAATGAGCAGTTCTTC	CASRVLKGTSVSSYNEQFF
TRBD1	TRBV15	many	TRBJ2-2	TGTGCCACCAGCAACTCTAAAACCAGGGGGAAAAACACCGGGGAGCTGTTTTTT	CATSNSKTRGKNTGELFF